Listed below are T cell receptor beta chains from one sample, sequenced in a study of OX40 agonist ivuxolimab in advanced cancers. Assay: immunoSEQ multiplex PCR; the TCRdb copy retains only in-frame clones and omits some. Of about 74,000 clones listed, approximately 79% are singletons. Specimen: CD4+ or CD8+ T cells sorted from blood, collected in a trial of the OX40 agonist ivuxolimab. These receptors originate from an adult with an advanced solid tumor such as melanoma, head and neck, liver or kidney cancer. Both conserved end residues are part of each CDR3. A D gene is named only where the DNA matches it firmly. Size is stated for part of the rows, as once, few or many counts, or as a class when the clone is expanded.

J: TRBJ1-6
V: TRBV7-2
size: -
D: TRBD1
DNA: TGTGCCAGCACCCAAACACAGGGGTACTCTTCACCCCTCCACTTT
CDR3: CASTQTQGYSSPLHF

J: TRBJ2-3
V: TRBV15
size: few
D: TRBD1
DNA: TGTGCCACCAGCAGAGCCCCAGGGGGAGCAGATACGCAGTATTTT
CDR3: CATSRAPGGADTQYF

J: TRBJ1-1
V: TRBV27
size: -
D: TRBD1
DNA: TGTGCCAGCAGTTTAAAAGGACAGGGAAGGGTGGACACTGAAGCTTTCTTT
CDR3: CASSLKGQGRVDTEAFF

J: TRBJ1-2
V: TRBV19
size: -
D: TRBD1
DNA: TGTGCCAGTCAACGGGACAGGGGAGGGAACTATGGCTACACCTTC
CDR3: CASQRDRGGNYGYTF

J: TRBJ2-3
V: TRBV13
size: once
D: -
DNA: TGTGCCAGCTGCGTAATGGGGTCAGATACGCAGTATTTT
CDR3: CASCVMGSDTQYF

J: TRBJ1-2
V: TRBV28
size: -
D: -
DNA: TGTGCCAGCACCCCGGAGGTGGTCTTCGGTGGCTACACCTTC
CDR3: CASTPEVVFGGYTF

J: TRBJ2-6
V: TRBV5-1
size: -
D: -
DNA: TGCGCCAGCAGCTTAGAACAGGGTCTTGGGGCCAACGTCCTGACTTTC
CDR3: CASSLEQGLGANVLTF

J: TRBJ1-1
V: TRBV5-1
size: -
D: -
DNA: TGCGCCAGCAGCTCGGGGGATGGGGTGGCCCTAACTGAAGCTTTCTTT
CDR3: CASSSGDGVALTEAFF

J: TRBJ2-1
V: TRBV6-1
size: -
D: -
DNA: TGTGCCAGCAGTGAATACGGCAATGAGCAGTTCTTC
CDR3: CASSEYGNEQFF

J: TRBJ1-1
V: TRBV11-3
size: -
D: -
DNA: TGTGCCAGCAGCCTAGATGGGGACACTGAAGCTTTCTTT
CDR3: CASSLDGDTEAFF

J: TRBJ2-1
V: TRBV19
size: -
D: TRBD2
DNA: TGTGCCAGTAGTACCTACGGGACTAGCGGATACAATGAGCAGTTCTTC
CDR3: CASSTYGTSGYNEQFF

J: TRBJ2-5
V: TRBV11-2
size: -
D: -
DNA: TGTGCCAGCAGCTTAGACAGTTTTATGGAGACCCAGTACTTC
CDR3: CASSLDSFMETQYF

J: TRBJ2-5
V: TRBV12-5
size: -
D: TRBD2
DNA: TGTGCTAGTGCCCTGATTGGTGGGCTAGCGGGGTCCCAAGAGACCCAGTACTTC
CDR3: CASALIGGLAGSQETQYF

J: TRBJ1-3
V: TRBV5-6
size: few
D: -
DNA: TGTGCCAGCAGCTTGTTCCAGATCTCTGGAAACACCATATATTTT
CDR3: CASSLFQISGNTIYF

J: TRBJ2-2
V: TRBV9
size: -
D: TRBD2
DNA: TGTGCCAGCAGCGGTAGCGGGACCCGGAGTGGGGCCGCGGGGCGCACCGGGGAGCTGTTTTTT
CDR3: CASSGSGTRSGAAGRTGELFF

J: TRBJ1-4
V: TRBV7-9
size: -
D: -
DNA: TGTGCCAGCAGCTCGCGGCGTGCAACTAATGAAAAACTGTTTTTT
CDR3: CASSSRRATNEKLFF

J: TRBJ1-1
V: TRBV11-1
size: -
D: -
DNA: TGTGCCAGCAGCCCCCAGCACAACACTGAAGCTTTCTTT
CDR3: CASSPQHNTEAFF

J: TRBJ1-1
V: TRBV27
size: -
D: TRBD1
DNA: TGTGCCAGCAGTTCCCGACTGACAGGGGGTTACACTGAAGCTTTCTTT
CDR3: CASSSRLTGGYTEAFF

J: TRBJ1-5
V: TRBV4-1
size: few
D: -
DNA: TGCGCCAGCAGCCACGGACCCAATCAGCCCCAGCATTTT
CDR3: CASSHGPNQPQHF

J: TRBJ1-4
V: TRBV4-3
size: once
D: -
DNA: TGCGCCAGCAGCCTAGGAATGGCAGCTAATGAAAAACTGTTTTTT
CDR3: CASSLGMAANEKLFF

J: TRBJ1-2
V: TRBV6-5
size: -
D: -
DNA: TGTGCCAGCAGCCCCGGACAAGGTGGCTACACCTTC
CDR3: CASSPGQGGYTF

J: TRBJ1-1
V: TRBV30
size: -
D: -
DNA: TGTGCCTGGAATACCAGGTTAGTAAGGGGACGAGGGGCTTTCTTT
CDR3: CAWNTRLVRGRGAFF

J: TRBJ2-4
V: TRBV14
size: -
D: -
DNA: TGTGCCAGCAGCACAACTACATGGAACATTCAGTACTTC
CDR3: CASSTTTWNIQYF

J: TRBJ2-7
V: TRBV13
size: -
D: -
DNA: TGTGCCAGCAGCTTAGGCGGTTACGAGCAGTACTTC
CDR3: CASSLGGYEQYF

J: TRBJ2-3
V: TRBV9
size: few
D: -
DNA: TGTGCCAGCAGCTTGAGATGGTCGTACACAGATACGCAGTATTTT
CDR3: CASSLRWSYTDTQYF

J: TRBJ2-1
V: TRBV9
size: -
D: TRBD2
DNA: TGTGCCAGCAGCGGAGGGTGGACTAGCGGTACCAATGAGCAGTTCTTC
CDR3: CASSGGWTSGTNEQFF

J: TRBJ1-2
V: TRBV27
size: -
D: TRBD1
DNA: TGTGCCAGCAGTGCCCGACAGGGTTGGTTGAGTGGCTACACCTTC
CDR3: CASSARQGWLSGYTF

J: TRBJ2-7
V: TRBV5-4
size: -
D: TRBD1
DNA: TGTGCCAGCAGCTTGGCCGGGACAGGGGGCGAGCAGTACTTC
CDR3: CASSLAGTGGEQYF

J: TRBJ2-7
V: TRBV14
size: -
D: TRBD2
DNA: TGTGCCAGCAGCCTCCTAGCGGGAGGCGCCTACGAGCAGTACTTC
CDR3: CASSLLAGGAYEQYF

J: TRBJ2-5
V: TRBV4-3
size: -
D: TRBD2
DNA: TGCGCCAGCAGCCAACTCCTAGCGGGAGGGCCTACCCAAGAGACCCAGTACTTC
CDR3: CASSQLLAGGPTQETQYF

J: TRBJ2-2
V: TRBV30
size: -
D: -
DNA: TGTGCCTGGAGTGTACTACTAAGCGGTAGACGGGTCGGGGAGCTGTTTTTT
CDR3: CAWSVLLSGRRVGELFF

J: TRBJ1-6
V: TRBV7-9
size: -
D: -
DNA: TGTGCCAGCAGCTTGGGGACCACTCGAGGGCTAAGTTCACCCCTCCACTTT
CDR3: CASSLGTTRGLSSPLHF

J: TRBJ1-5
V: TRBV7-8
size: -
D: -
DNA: TGTGCCAGCAGCATACTCAGGGGAAATCAGCCCCAGCATTTT
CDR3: CASSILRGNQPQHF

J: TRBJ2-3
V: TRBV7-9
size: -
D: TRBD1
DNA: TGTGCCAGCAGCTTAGGGACAGGGGGCTCATATTTT
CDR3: CASSLGTGGSYF

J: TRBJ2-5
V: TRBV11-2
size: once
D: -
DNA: TGTGCCAGCAGCTTAATTTCGGAGACCCAGTACTTC
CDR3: CASSLISETQYF

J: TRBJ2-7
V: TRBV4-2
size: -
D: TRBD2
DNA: TGTGCCAGCAGCCAAAGGGAAACAGGACTAGCGGCATCCTACGAGCAGTACTTC
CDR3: CASSQRETGLAASYEQYF

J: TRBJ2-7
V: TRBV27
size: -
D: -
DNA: TGTGCCAGCCAGATAACTAGCCGACGTTACGAGCAGTACTTC
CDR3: CASQITSRRYEQYF